What follows describes a single T cell receptor (beta chain). Clones were read by immunoSEQ multiplex PCR, and TCRdb kept only the in-frame ones, dropping some. The sample lists under 200,000 clones, around 88% occurring once. This entry is derived from a study of control samples from healthy donors and cancer patients. This CDR3 region has 18 residues. The germline V gene encodes CDR1 LNHDA and CDR2 SQIVND (reference sequence). Germline trimming cut 2 bases from V and 3 bases from J; bases unmatched to any gene: 8. The sequencing sample was made of blood. The rearrangement joins TRBV19 to TRBJ2-2; 11 nucleotides align to TRBD2. The sequence was collected from a woman aged 25 to 39 in good health. CDR3 residues: CASSIPPTSGIHTGELFF. The CDR3 coding sequence is TGTGCCAGTAGTATACCCCCGACTAGCGGGATCCACACCGGGGAGCTGTTTTTT.